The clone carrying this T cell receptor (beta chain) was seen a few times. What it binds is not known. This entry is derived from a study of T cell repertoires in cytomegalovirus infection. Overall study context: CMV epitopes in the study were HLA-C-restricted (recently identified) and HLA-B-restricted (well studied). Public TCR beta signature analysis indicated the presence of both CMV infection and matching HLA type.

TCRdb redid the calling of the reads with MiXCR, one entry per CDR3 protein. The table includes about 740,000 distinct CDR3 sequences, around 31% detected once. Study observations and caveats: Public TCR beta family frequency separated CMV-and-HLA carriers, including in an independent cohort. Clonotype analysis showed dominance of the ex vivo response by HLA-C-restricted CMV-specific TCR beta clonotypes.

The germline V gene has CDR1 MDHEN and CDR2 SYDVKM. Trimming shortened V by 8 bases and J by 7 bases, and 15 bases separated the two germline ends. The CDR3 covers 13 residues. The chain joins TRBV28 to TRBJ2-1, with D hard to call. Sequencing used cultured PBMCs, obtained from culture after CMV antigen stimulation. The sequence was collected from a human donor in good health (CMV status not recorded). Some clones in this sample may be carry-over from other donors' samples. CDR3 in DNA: TGTGCCAGCCGACTCGGATATGAAAATGAGCAGTTCTTC. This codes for CASRLGYENEQFF.